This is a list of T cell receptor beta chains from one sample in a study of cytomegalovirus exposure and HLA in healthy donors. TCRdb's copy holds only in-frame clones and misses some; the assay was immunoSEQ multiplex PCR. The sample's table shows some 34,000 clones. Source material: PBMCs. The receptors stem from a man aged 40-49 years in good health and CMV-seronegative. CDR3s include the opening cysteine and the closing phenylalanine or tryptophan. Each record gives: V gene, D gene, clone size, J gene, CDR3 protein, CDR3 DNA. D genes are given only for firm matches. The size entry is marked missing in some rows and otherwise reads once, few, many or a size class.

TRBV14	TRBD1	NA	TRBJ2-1	CASSQAQGARAFF	TGTGCCAGCAGCCAAGCACAGGGGGCCCGGGCCTTCTTC
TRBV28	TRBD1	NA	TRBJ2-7	CASSSPGQVTYEQYF	TGTGCCAGCAGTTCCCCGGGACAGGTTACCTACGAGCAGTACTTC
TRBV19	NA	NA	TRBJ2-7	CASSITVRFYEQYF	TGTGCCAGTAGTATTACAGTGAGATTCTACGAGCAGTACTTC
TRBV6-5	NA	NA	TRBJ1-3	CASRDSGNTIYF	TGTGCCAGCCGGGACTCTGGAAACACCATATATTTT
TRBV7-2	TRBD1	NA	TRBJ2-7	CASSSRSTGGNEQYF	TGTGCCAGCAGCTCGAGGTCGACAGGGGGCAACGAGCAGTACTTC
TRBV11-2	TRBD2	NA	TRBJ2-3	CASSRGDYTDTQYF	TGTGCCAGCAGCCGTGGGGACTACACAGATACGCAGTATTTT
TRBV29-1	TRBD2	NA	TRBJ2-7	CSVEDNGLAGKYEQYF	TGCAGCGTTGAAGATAACGGACTAGCGGGGAAGTACGAGCAGTACTTC
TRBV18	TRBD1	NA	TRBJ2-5	CASSSRQGETQYF	TGTGCCAGCTCATCACGACAGGGAGAGACCCAGTACTTC
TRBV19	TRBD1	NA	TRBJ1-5	CASSITGGNQPQHF	TGTGCCAGTAGTATAACAGGGGGCAATCAGCCCCAGCATTTT
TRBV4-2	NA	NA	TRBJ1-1	CASSPKSHWNTEAFF	TGTGCCAGCAGCCCGAAGTCGCACTGGAACACTGAAGCTTTCTTT
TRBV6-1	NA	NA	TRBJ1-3	CASSVMFATAGNTIYF	TGTGCCAGCAGTGTAATGTTTGCGACAGCTGGAAACACCATATATTTT
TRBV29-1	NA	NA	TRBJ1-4	CSVRDTTNEKLFF	TGCAGCGTCCGGGACACGACTAATGAAAAACTGTTTTTT
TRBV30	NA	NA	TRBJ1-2	CAFRREDLYGYTF	TGTGCCTTTAGAAGGGAGGACCTCTATGGCTACACCTTC
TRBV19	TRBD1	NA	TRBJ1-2	CASSIGNRGRYPYGYTF	TGTGCCAGTAGTATAGGGAACAGGGGCCGGTACCCCTATGGCTACACCTTC
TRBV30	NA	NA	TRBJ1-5	CAWRTDSNQPQHF	TGTGCCTGGAGGACAGATAGCAATCAGCCCCAGCATTTT
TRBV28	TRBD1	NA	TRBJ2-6	CASSPTGSGANVLTF	TGTGCCAGCAGCCCGACAGGGTCTGGGGCCAACGTCCTGACTTTC
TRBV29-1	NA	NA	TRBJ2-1	CSVPPPRGSAYNEQFF	TGCAGCGTGCCTCCCCCCCGGGGTAGCGCCTACAATGAGCAGTTCTTC
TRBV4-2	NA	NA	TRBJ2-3	CASSPRTRAWMDSTDTQYF	TGTGCCAGCAGCCCGCGGACACGTGCTTGGATGGATAGCACAGATACGCAGTATTTT
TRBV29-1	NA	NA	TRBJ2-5	CSAGGREETQYF	TGCAGCGCCGGCGGACGGGAGGAGACCCAGTACTTC
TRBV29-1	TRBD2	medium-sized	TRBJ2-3	CSVETGTILDTQYF	TGCAGCGTCGAGACCGGGACTATCTTGGATACGCAGTATTTT
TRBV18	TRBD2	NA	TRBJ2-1	CASSPGREAWREQFF	TGTGCCAGCTCACCAGGGCGGGAGGCATGGCGTGAGCAGTTCTTC
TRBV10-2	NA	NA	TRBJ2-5	CASNQETQYF	TGCGCCAGTAACCAAGAGACCCAGTACTTC
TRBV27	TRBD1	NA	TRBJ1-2	CASSTGGNPGYTF	TGTGCCAGCAGTACAGGGGGCAACCCCGGCTACACCTTC
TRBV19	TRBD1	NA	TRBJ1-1	CASCRTGGNTEAFF	TGTGCCAGTTGCAGGACAGGGGGGAACACTGAAGCTTTCTTT
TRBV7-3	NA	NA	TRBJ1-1	CASSSYKNTEAFF	TGTGCCAGCAGCTCTTACAAGAACACTGAAGCTTTCTTT
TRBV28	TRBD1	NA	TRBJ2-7	CASSRGQAAYEQYF	TGTGCCAGCAGCCGTGGACAGGCGGCCTACGAGCAGTACTTC
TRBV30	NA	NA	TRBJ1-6	CAWRRDPDSPLHF	TGTGCCTGGAGGCGGGATCCGGATTCACCCCTCCACTTT
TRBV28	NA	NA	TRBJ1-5	CASSLGGPYSNQPQHF	TGTGCCAGCAGTTTGGGGGGGCCATATAGCAATCAGCCCCAGCATTTT
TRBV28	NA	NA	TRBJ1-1	CASSLAGENTEAFF	TGTGCCAGCAGTTTAGCCGGGGAGAACACTGAAGCTTTCTTT
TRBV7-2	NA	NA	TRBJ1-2	CASSRTVSYGYTF	TGTGCCAGCAGCCGGACAGTTTCCTATGGCTACACCTTC
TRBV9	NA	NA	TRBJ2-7	CASSVEAATGLYEQYF	TGTGCCAGCAGCGTAGAGGCTGCGACAGGACTCTACGAGCAGTACTTC
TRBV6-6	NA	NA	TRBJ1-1	CASRFDYLNTEAFF	TGTGCCAGCCGTTTTGACTATCTGAACACTGAAGCTTTCTTT